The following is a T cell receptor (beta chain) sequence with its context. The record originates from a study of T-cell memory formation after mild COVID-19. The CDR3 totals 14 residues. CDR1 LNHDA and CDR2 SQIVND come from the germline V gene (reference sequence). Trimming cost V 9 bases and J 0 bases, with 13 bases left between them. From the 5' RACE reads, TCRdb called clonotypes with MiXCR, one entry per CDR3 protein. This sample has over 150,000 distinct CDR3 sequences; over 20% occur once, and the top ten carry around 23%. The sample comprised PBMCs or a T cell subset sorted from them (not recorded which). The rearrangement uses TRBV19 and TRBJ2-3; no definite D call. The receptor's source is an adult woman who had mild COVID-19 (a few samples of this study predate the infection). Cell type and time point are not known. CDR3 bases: TGTGCCAGCAAGCCCTTCCCTAGCACAGATACGCAGTATTTT. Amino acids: CASKPFPSTDTQYF.